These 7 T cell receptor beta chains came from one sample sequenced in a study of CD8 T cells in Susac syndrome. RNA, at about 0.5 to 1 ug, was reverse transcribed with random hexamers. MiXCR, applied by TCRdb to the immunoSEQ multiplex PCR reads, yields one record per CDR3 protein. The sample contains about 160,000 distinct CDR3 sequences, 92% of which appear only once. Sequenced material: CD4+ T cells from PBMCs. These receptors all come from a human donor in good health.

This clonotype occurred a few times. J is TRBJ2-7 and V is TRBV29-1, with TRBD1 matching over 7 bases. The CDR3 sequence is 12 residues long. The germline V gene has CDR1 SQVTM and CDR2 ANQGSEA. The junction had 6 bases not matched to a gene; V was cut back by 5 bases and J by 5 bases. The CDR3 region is CSVKTGTNEQYF. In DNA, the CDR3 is TGCAGCGTTAAGACAGGGACCAACGAGCAGTACTTC.

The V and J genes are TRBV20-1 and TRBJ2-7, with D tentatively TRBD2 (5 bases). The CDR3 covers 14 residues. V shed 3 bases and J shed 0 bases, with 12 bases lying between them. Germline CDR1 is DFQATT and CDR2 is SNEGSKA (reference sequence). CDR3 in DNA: TGCAGTGCTAGGGTGGGAGCGAGCTCCTACGAGCAGTACTTC. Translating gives CSARVGASSYEQYF.

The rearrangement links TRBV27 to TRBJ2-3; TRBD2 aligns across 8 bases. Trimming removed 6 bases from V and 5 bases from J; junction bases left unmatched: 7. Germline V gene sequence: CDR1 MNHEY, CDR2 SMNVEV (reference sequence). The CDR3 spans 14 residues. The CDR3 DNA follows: TGTGCCAGCAGGGCCCCCGGGGGGGTAGATACGCAGTATTTT. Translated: CASRAPGGVDTQYF.

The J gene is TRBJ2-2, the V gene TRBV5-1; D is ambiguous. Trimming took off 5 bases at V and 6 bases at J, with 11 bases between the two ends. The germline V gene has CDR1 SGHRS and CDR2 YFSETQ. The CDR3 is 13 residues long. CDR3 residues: CASRSQESGELFF. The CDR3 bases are TGCGCCAGCAGATCCCAAGAGTCCGGGGAGCTGTTTTTT.

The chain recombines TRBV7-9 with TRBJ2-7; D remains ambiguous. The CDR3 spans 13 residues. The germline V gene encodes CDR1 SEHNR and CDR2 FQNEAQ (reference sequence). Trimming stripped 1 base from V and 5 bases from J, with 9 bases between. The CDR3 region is CASSLVESDEQYF. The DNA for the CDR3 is TGTGCCAGCAGCTTAGTAGAATCGGACGAGCAGTACTTC.

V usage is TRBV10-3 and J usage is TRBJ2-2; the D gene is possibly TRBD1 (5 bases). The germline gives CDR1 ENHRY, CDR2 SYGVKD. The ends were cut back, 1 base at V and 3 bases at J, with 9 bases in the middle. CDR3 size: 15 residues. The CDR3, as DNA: TGTGCCATCAGTGAGTTCGAAGGGGACACCGGGGAGCTGTTTTTT. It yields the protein CAISEFEGDTGELFF.

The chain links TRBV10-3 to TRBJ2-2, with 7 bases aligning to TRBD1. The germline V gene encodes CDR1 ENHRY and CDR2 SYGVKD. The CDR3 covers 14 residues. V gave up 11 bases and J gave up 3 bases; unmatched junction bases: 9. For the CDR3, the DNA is TGTGCCTCACAGGGGAGCGGAGACACCGGGGAGCTGTTTTTT. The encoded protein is CASQGSGDTGELFF.